This T cell receptor beta chain comes out of a study of Ad26.COV2.S vaccination and SARS-CoV-2 variants. Whole-study context: In the study, Ad26.COV2.S was injected intramuscularly once, or twice 56 days apart. Study results and caveats: The placebo group had lower spike-specific TCR breadth than the vaccine recipients did.

Treatment described: 19 received Ad26.COV2.S at low or high dose, single or two shots; 5 received placebo; per-sample allocation not given. All samples were drawn on day 63, counting from the first vaccine or placebo injection. Recruitment in Boston yielded a donor of adult age, 18-55 years. Spike of the Wuhan-strain SARS-CoV-2 was expressed by an Ad26 vector, which formed the vaccine. The germline CDR1 and CDR2 sequences are MDHEN and SYDVKM. The ends were cut back, 7 bases at V and 1 base at J, with 11 bases in the middle. This CDR3 is 14 amino acids long. A note on this clone: Its antigen is as yet unknown.

Assay: immunoSEQ multiplex PCR; the TCRdb copy retains only in-frame clones and omits some. This sample yields roughly 400,000 clones, of which around 92% are seen a single time; around 1.8% belongs to the top ten. The clonotype was recovered from a person between 18 and 65 years old who received the Ad26.COV2.S COVID-19 vaccine or a placebo. The sequenced sample was peripheral blood, obtained in a trial of Ad26.COV2.S vaccine versus placebo. V gene TRBV28 combines with J gene TRBJ2-1; D remains unclear. CDR3 amino acids: CASMQLFSYNEQFF. In nucleotides, the CDR3 is TGTGCCAGCATGCAACTATTTTCCTACAATGAGCAGTTCTTC.